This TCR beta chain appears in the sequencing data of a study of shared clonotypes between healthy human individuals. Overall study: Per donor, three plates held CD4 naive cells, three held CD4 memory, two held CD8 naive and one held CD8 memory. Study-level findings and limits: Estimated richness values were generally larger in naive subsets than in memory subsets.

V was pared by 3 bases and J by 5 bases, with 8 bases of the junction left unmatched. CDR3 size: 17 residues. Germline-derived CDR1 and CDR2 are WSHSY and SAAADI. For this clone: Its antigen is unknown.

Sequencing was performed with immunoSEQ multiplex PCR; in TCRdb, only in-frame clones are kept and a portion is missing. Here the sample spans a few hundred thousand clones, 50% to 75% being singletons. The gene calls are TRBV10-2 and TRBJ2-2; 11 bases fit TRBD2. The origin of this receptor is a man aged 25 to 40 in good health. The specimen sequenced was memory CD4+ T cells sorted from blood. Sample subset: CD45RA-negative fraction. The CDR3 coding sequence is TGCGCCAGCAGTGACTATACTAGCGGGAGTTTAACCGGGGAGCTGTTTTTT. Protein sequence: CASSDYTSGSLTGELFF.